One T cell receptor beta chain is described in this entry. Its antigen is as yet unknown. These data are taken from a study of T cells in localized non-small cell lung cancer. General study results and limits: Overall survival was longer when the density of T cells in the blood was higher. A median approximately 61 of the top 100 tumor clones appeared in adjacent lung.

The repertoire was sequenced with immunoSEQ multiplex PCR; TCRdb's copy has only in-frame clones and lacks some. The sample consists of some 25,000 clones, more than 70% of them appearing once. This TCR was sampled from a woman aged 40-75 years with stage III lung adenocarcinoma. The sequencing used peripheral blood mononuclear cells, collected before any cancer treatment.

The CDR3 here is CASSSHRIDLGETQYF. In nucleotides, the CDR3 is TGTGCCAGCAGCTCCCATCGGATAGACTTAGGAGAGACCCAGTACTTC. The chain links TRBV13 to TRBJ2-5; D not certain. The CDR3 runs 16 residues. Trimming cost V 4 bases and J 4 bases, with 19 bases left between them. Germline loops: CDR1 PRHDT, CDR2 FYEKMQ (reference sequence).